The next 21 T cell receptor beta chains were all read from a single sample in a study of shared clonotypes between healthy human individuals. Only CD45RO-negative cells positively selected for CCR7 counted as naive CD8 cells, so terminally differentiated effector memory CD45RA+ cells were excluded. Assay: immunoSEQ multiplex PCR; the TCRdb copy retains only in-frame clones and omits some. The sample holds about 580,000 clones, 98% seen once. Sequenced sample: naive CD8+ T cells sorted from blood. Receptors originate from a man between 25 and 39 years old in good health.

The chain combines TRBV7-2 with TRBJ2-2, with D possibly matching TRBD2 (6 bases). Germline-derived CDR1 and CDR2 are SGHTA and FQGNSA. This CDR3 comprises 17 residues. Trimming cost V 5 bases and J 0 bases, with 16 bases left between them. The CDR3 spells CASSPRRGAANTGELFF. The CDR3, as DNA: TGTGCCAGCAGCCCCAGGCGGGGCGCAGCGAACACCGGGGAGCTGTTTTTT.

The count of this clone is one. This chain links TRBV27 with TRBJ2-7; 7 positions agree with TRBD1. The junction had 5 bases not matched to a gene; V was cut back by 8 bases and J by 1 base. This CDR3 spans 13 amino acids. Germline assignment: CDR1 MNHEY and CDR2 SMNVEV (reference sequence). DNA for the CDR3: TGTGCCAGCGCGGACAGGCCTTCCTACGAGCAGTACTTC. Amino acid sequence: CASADRPSYEQYF.

The chain combines TRBV2 with TRBJ2-7; TRBD2 is a possible D gene (5 bases). Germline loops: CDR1 SNHLY, CDR2 FYNNEI. Trimming left V 0 bases short and J 3 bases short, with 9 bases between. The length of the CDR3 is 14 residues. The CDR3 bases are TGTGCCAGCAGTGAAGCATACGGGATCTACGAGCAGTACTTC. Translating it yields CASSEAYGIYEQYF.

The J gene is TRBJ1-3, the V gene TRBV7-9, with D hard to call. The CDR3 runs to 12 residues. Germline V lookup: CDR1 SEHNR, CDR2 FQNEAQ (reference sequence). Trimming left V 1 base short and J 8 bases short, with 6 bases between. The CDR3 loop reads CASSLDIYTIYF. Here the CDR3 DNA reads TGTGCCAGCAGCTTAGATATATACACCATATATTTT.

The rearrangement uses TRBV19 and TRBJ2-2; D uncertain. Germline V gene sequence: CDR1 LNHDA, CDR2 SQIVND (reference sequence). This CDR3 has 12 amino acids. V was cut by 5 bases and J by 13 bases, with 14 bases left in between. CDR3 in DNA: TGTGCCAGTAGTTCTTGGAAACAAGGGCTGTTTTTT. Translated: CASSSWKQGLFF.

J is TRBJ2-2 and V is TRBV10-2; D unclear. Trimming removed 2 bases from V and 5 bases from J, with 18 bases in between. There are 17 residues in the CDR3. CDR1 and CDR2 (germline): WSHSY, SAAADI. In nucleotides, the CDR3 is TGCGCCAGCAGTGAGGAGTACAGAAGTGGTCAAACCGGGGAGCTGTTTTTT. Amino acids: CASSEEYRSGQTGELFF.

The rearrangement uses TRBV25-1 and TRBJ1-4, with D perhaps matching TRBD1 (5 bases). Deletions cut 4 bases from V and 1 base from J, with 19 bases between. CDR1 is MGHDK, CDR2 SYGVNS, per germline. The CDR3 has 18 residues. The DNA for the CDR3 is TGTGCCAGCAGTGGATACCTAGGGGTTGAGGGAACTAATGAAAAACTGTTTTTT. As protein: CASSGYLGVEGTNEKLFF. The full variable domain, with the rest looked up from reference TRBV25-1 and TRBJ1-4, is EADIYQTPRYLVIGTGKKITLECSQTMGHDKMYWYQQDPGMELHLIHYSYGVNSTEKGDLSSESTVSRIRTEHFPLTLESARPSHTSQYLCASSGYLGVEGTNEKLFFGSGTQLSVL.

The rearrangement uses TRBV7-9 and TRBJ2-2; D may be TRBD2 (5 bases). CDR1 is SEHNR and CDR2 is FQNEAQ in the germline V gene (reference sequence). CDR3 length: 17 residues. V gave up 2 bases and J gave up 1 base, with 14 bases separating them. CDR3 amino acids: CASSLSRDYRNTGELFF. CDR3 DNA sequence: TGTGCCAGCAGCTTATCCCGTGACTACCGGAACACCGGGGAGCTGTTTTTT.

This clone has a single count. The chain joins TRBV29-1 to TRBJ2-7; TRBD1 matches 7 bases. The V gene end was trimmed by 6 bases and the J gene end by 1 base; junction bases not matched to a gene: 3. This CDR3 region has 12 residues. Germline CDR1 is SQVTM and CDR2 is ANQGSEA. CDR3: CSVVQGSYEQYF. The CDR3 nucleotides read TGCAGCGTAGTACAGGGGTCCTACGAGCAGTACTTC.

The genes are TRBV7-6 and TRBJ2-2, with D uncertain. CDR3 size: 17 residues. Trimming took off 5 bases at V and 0 bases at J, with 16 bases between the two ends. CDR1 and CDR2 from the germline V gene are SGHVS and FNYEAQ. CDR3 sequence: CASSTRVGFANTGELFF. CDR3 nucleotides: TGTGCCAGCAGCACAAGGGTGGGATTCGCGAACACCGGGGAGCTGTTTTTT. Supplemented by reference TRBV7-6 and TRBJ2-2, the full variable domain reads GAGVSQSPRYKVTKRGQDVALRCDPISGHVSLYWYRQALGQGPEFLTYFNYEAQQDKSGLPNDRFSAERPEGSISTLTIQRTEQRDSAMYRCASSTRVGFANTGELFFGEGSRLTVL.

V usage is TRBV29-1 and J usage is TRBJ2-3, with a tentative D call TRBD1 (6 bases). This CDR3 has 15 residues. The V end was cut by 8 bases, the J end by 2 bases, with 20 bases between. Per germline, CDR1 SQVTM and CDR2 ANQGSEA. CDR3 in DNA: TGCAGCAACACCCTACATGCAGGGGACACAGATACGCAGTATTTT. This encodes CSNTLHAGDTDTQYF.

The chain links TRBV4-2 to TRBJ1-2, with D possibly matching TRBD1 (5 bases). Germline V gives CDR1 LGHNA, CDR2 YNFKEQ. This CDR3 spans 12 amino acids. Trimming took off 0 bases at V and 8 bases at J, with 7 bases between the two ends. The CDR3 region is CASSQDGAGYTF. The CDR3 region has the DNA TGTGCCAGCAGCCAAGATGGGGCCGGCTACACCTTC.

The chain couples TRBV15 to TRBJ2-7, with 13 bases lining up with TRBD2. The CDR3 totals 15 residues. CDR1 is LNHNV and CDR2 is YYDKDF in the germline V gene (reference sequence). The V gene end was trimmed by 5 bases and the J gene end by 3 bases; junction bases not matched to a gene: 4. This CDR3 reads CATSSRLAGGYEQYF. The CDR3 coding sequence is TGTGCCACCAGCTCCAGACTAGCGGGAGGCTACGAGCAGTACTTC.

This clone came up once. The chain combines TRBV7-6 with TRBJ1-5; D is possibly TRBD1 (5 bases). From germline, CDR1 is SGHVS and CDR2 FNYEAQ. The CDR3 runs 14 residues. V lost 5 bases to trimming and J lost 6 bases, with 14 bases between them. The CDR3 is CASSPGGIGQPQHF. In nucleotides, the CDR3 is TGTGCCAGCAGCCCGGGGGGGATCGGTCAGCCCCAGCATTTT.

The sample holds one count of this clone. The V and J genes are TRBV6-5 and TRBJ1-5; no firm D call. This CDR3 is 13 amino acids long. The V gene's germline CDR1 is MNHEY and CDR2 SVGAGI. V was pared by 5 bases and J by 10 bases, with 15 bases between. The CDR3 DNA reads as TGTGCCAGCAGTGTCGAGTTTTGGTCTCCCCAGCATTTT. Its translation is CASSVEFWSPQHF.

The rearrangement links TRBV5-1 to TRBJ2-1; TRBD1 agrees at 9 bases. CDR1 and CDR2 from the germline V gene are SGHRS and YFSETQ. The trim removed 4 bases at V and 4 bases at J, leaving 9 bases unmatched. The CDR3 is 16 amino acids. The CDR3 coding sequence is TGCGCCAGCAGCAAGGGACAGGGAGGGACATACAATGAGCAGTTCTTC. It codes for CASSKGQGGTYNEQFF.

The chain has TRBV27 and TRBJ2-5, with 8 bases that match TRBD2. In germline, CDR1 is MNHEY, CDR2 SMNVEV (reference sequence). With 6 bases clipped from V and 5 bases from J, the junction kept 11 bases outside the gene matches. The CDR3 contains 15 residues. The CDR3 protein is CASSLSGRETETQYF. The CDR3 bases are TGTGCCAGCAGCCTCAGCGGGAGAGAGACTGAGACCCAGTACTTC.

DNA for the CDR3: TGTGCCAGCAGCTTAGGACTGGAACAGTACTTC. The encoded protein is CASSLGLEQYF. The chain has TRBV7-6 and TRBJ2-5; D uncertain. The CDR3 runs to 11 residues. Trimming shortened V by 1 base and J by 11 bases, and 8 bases separated the two germline ends. From germline, CDR1 is SGHVS and CDR2 FNYEAQ.

The V and J genes are TRBV4-3 and TRBJ2-1; D is perhaps TRBD2 (5 bases). CDR1 and CDR2 (germline): LGHNA, YSLEER. This CDR3 has 15 residues. V was trimmed by 5 bases and J by 8 bases, leaving 19 bases between them. CDR3: CASSGGGSKGDEQFF. CDR3 sequence (DNA): TGCGCCAGCAGCGGCGGTGGGAGCAAGGGCGATGAGCAGTTCTTC.

The chain employs TRBV5-6 and TRBJ2-7; the match to TRBD1 covers 9 bases. Germline V lookup: CDR1 SGHDT, CDR2 YYEEEE. This CDR3 contains 14 residues. Losses at the gene ends were 3 bases for V and 3 bases for J; bases not matched to a gene: 4. The DNA for the CDR3 is TGTGCCAGCAGCTGGGGGACAGGGAACTACGAGCAGTACTTC. This gives the protein CASSWGTGNYEQYF.

The chain has TRBV5-8 and TRBJ2-1, with D hard to call. CDR1 is SGHTS, CDR2 YDEGEE, per germline. Between the trimmed V and J ends, which lost 0 bases and 8 bases, there was a span of 15 bases. The CDR3 is 15 amino acids. CDR3 sequence: CASSLGQDGLDEQFF. CDR3 in DNA: TGTGCCAGCAGCTTGGGGCAGGATGGGCTCGATGAGCAGTTCTTC.